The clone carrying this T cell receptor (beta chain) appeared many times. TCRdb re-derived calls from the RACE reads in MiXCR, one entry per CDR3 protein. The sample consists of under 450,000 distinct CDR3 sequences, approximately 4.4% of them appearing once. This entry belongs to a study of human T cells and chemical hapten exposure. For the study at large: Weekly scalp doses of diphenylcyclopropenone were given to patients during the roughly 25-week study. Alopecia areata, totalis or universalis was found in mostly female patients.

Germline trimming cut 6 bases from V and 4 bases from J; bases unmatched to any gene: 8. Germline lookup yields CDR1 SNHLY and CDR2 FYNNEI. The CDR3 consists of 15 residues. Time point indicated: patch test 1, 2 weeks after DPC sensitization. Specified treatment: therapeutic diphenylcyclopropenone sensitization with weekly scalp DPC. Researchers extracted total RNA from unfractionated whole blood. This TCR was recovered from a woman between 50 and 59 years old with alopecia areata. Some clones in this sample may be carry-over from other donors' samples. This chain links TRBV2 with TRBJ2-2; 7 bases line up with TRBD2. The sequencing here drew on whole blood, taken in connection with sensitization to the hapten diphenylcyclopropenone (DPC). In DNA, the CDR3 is TGTGCCAGCAGGCCCGGGACTATAGTCACCGGGGAGCTGTTTTTT. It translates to CASRPGTIVTGELFF. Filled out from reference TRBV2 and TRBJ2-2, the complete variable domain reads EPEVTQTPSHQVTQMGQEVILRCVPISNHLYFYWYRQILGQKVEFLVSFYNNEISEKSEIFDDQFSVERPDGSNFTLKIRSTKLEDSAMYFCASRPGTIVTGELFFGEGSRLTVL.